This entry is about one T cell receptor (beta chain). Its specific antigen is unknown. Base qualities are not recorded, but no much larger clone differs from it by a single base. Libraries were prepared through the immunoSEQ multiplex PCR assay. RNA was extracted from all samples and reverse transcribed into cDNA, which served as template for TCR sequencing. First-strand cDNA was synthesized using SuperScript III with a 2:1 mix of oligo-dT and random hexamers. A synthetic immune receptor repertoire was used to assess amplification bias, and residual bias was removed computationally. Per the source publication's procedure: After raw reads were preprocessed to remove errors, the CDR3 was defined following IMGT conventions as running from the conserved cysteine to phenylalanine. Clonality was calculated as 1 minus Shannon entropy normalized by log2 of the number of productive unique TCRs. CD4 or CD8 identity of scalp clones was inferred by cross-referencing scalp TCRbeta sequences with sorted blood CD4 and CD8 repertoires. What TCRdb holds here is the immuneACCESS table cut down to in-frame rearrangements. Part of the clones is not present; checked against another copy, under half of the missing clones reflect an unresolved V gene, and the others are unexplained. Clonal size and the V and J genes are those of that table, whereas D and trimming came from the DNA. The sample records 140,000 to 150,000 clones, 87% of which are singletons. The top ten clonotypes cover more than 12% of the sample.

This entry belongs to a study of CD8+ T cells in alopecia areata (dated by TCRdb to the late 2010s). Concerning the study at large: Treated patients were enrolled in an open-label pilot trial of oral tofacitinib at 5 to 10 mg twice daily for moderate-to-severe alopecia areata. Tofacitinib was given for 6 to 18 months, followed by 6 months of follow-up off drug to assess delayed response and recurrence. To study T cell clonal expansion in alopecia areata, the researchers applied high-throughput TCRbeta sequencing to both the C3H/HeJ mouse model and human patients. Human TCRbeta sequencing covered scalp tissue and sorted CD4+ and CD8+ peripheral blood T cells from patchy and totalis/universalis alopecia areata patients and healthy controls. Biopsies were taken from tofacitinib-treated patients at baseline and again at 4 and 24 weeks into treatment, and several of those patients also had a later scalp biopsy. Scalp clonality was compared across normal scalp (n=4), patchy alopecia areata scalp (n=8), and alopecia totalis/universalis scalp (n=8). RNA was obtained with the PAXgene miRNA kit for fixed scalp, the miRNeasy kit for PBMCs, and the RNeasy kit for mouse skin. immunoSEQ multiplex PCR using 35 Vbeta forward primers and 13 Jbeta reverse primers was used to amplify TCRbeta CDR3 regions. The research as a whole found: Unlike mouse skin, which is dominated by gammadelta T cells, normal human skin has resident alphabeta T cells that are also sequenced, and this complicates analysis of the scalp TCR repertoire. Shared TCR sequences between patients were less evident than in mice, which may be partly attributable to HLA diversity in the patient population. Compared with normal scalp, lesional scalp had higher clonality and more expanded CD8+ clones, particularly in alopecia totalis/universalis, a pattern that suggests antigenic drive.

The time point label corresponds to: baseline before oral tofacitinib. From alopecia areata patients, peripheral blood was collected along with lesional scalp punch biopsies. PBMCs were separated by density centrifugation and stained for CD3, CD4 and CD8, after which CD4+ and CD8+ T cells were sorted on a FACSAria. The germline V gene gives CDR1 as SQVTM and CDR2 as ANQGSEA. Its CDR3 holds 11 amino acids, cysteine through phenylalanine. Kept here is only the CDR3 DNA, which spans 33 bases and is read in frame from base 1. V is clipped by 0 bases and J by 9 bases, and the sequence between their germline boundaries is 6 bases long.

The starting material was CD8+ T cells sorted from blood, obtained at week 0. The clonotype comes from a human donor with alopecia areata. The sequence joins TRBV29-1 to TRBJ2-4; a confident D gene designation cannot be given. The CDR3 loop reads CSVEDASIQYF. Read as DNA, the sequence is TGCAGCGTTGAAGATGCAAGCATTCAGTACTTC.